This T cell receptor (beta chain) was observed in a study of blood T cell repertoires in COVID-19. The CDR3 totals 14 residues. V lost 2 bases, J lost 4 bases, and 11 bases lay in between. Germline assignment: CDR1 SGHTA and CDR2 FQGNSA. Data came from immunoSEQ multiplex PCR; TCRdb stores just in-frame clones and leaves some out. This sample yields roughly 500,000 clones, of which roughly 85% are seen a single time; more than 3% belongs to the top ten. The receptor's source is a human donor in a cohort sampled during active COVID-19. This chain links TRBV7-2 with TRBJ2-5; TRBD2 might be the D (6 bases). Sequencing used peripheral blood. The CDR3: CASSLRTIRETQYF. In nucleotides, the CDR3 is TGTGCCAGCAGCTTAAGGACTATCCGAGAGACCCAGTACTTC.